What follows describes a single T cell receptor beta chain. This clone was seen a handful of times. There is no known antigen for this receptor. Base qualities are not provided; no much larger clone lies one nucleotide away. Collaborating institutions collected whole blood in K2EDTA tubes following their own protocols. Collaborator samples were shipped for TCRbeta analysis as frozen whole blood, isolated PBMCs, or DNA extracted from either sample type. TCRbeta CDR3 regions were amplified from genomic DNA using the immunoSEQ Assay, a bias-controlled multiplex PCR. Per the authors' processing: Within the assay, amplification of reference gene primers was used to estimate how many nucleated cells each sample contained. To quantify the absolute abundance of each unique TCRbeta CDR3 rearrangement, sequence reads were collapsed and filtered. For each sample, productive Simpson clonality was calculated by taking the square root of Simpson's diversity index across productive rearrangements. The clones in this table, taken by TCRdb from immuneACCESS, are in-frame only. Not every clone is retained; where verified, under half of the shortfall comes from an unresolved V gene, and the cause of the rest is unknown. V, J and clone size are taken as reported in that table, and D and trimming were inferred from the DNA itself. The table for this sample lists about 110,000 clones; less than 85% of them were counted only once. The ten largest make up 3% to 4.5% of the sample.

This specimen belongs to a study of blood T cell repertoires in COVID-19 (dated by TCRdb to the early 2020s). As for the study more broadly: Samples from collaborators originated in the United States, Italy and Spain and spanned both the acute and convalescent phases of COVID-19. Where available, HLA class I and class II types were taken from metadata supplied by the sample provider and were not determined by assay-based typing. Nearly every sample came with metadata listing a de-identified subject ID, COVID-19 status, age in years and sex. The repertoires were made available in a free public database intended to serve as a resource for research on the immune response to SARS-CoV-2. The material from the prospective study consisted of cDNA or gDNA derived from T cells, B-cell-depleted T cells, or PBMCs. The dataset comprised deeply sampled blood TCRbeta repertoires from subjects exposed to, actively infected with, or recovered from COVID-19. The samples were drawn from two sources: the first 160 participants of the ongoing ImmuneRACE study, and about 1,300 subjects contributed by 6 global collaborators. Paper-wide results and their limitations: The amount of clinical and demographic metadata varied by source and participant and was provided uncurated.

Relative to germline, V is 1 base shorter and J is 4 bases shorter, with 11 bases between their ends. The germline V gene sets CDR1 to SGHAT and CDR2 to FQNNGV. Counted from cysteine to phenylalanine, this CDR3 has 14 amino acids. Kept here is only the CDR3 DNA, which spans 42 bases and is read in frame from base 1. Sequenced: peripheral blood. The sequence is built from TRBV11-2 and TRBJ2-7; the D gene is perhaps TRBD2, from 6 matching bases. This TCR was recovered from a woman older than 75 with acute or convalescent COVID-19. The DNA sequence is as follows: TGTGCCAGCAGCTTAGTCGGCGGACTATACGAGCAGTACTTC. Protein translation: CASSLVGGLYEQYF.